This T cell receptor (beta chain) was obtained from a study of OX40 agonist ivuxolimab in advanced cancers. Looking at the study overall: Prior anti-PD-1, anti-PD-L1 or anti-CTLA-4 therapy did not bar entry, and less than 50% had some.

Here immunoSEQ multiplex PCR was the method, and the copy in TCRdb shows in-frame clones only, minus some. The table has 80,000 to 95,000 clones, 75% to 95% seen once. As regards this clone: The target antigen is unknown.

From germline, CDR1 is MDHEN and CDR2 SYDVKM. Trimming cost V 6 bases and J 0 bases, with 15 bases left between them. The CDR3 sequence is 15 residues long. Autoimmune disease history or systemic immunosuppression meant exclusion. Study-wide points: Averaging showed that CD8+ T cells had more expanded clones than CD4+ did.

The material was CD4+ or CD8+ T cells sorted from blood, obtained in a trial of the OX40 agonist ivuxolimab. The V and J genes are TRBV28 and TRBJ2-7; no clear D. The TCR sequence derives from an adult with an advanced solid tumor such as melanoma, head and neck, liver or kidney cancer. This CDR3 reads CASSRRTTNSYEQYF. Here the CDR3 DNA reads TGTGCCAGCAGCCGTCGGACCACCAACTCCTACGAGCAGTACTTC.